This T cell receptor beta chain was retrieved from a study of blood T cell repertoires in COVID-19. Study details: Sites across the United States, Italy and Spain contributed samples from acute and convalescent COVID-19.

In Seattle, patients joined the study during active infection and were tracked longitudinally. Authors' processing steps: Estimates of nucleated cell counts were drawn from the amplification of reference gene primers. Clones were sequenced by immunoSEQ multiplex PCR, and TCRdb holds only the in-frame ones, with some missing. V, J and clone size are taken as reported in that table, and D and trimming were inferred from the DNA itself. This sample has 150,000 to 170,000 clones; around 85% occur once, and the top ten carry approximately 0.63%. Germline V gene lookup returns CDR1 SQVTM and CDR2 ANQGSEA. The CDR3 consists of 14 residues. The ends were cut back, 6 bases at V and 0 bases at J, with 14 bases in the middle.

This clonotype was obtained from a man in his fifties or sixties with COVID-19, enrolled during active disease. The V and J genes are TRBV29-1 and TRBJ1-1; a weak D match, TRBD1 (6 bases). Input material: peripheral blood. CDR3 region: CSVDKGTMNTEAFF. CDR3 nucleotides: TGCAGCGTGGATAAAGGGACAATGAACACTGAAGCTTTCTTT.